A selection of T cell receptor beta chains follows, all from one sample in a study of shared clonotypes between healthy human individuals. The repertoire was sequenced with immunoSEQ multiplex PCR; TCRdb's copy has only in-frame clones and lacks some. The sample yields 450,000 to 700,000 clones, roughly 96% seen once. The sample consisted of naive CD8+ T cells sorted from blood. These receptors came from a woman aged 30 to 39 in good health. The CDR3 runs from the conserved cysteine through the conserved F or W. The D gene is left open where the match is weak. Size is omitted from some rows. Given values are once, few, many or a class for expanded clones.

clone size,V gene,D gene,J gene,CDR3 DNA,CDR3 protein
once,TRBV10-1,TRBD1,TRBJ2-1,TGCGCCAGCAGTGAGACCTCCGGGACAGGTAATGAGCAGTTCTTC,CASSETSGTGNEQFF
-,TRBV27,TRBD2,TRBJ2-1,TGTGCCAGCAGTTTACCGGGAGGGCATGAGCAGTTCTTC,CASSLPGGHEQFF
-,TRBV5-1,-,TRBJ2-7,TGCGCCAGCATGGGGGGACACTCCTACGAGCAGTACTTC,CASMGGHSYEQYF
-,TRBV5-1,-,TRBJ2-3,TGCGCCAGCAGCTTGGTTCCTAGCGATAGCACAGATACGCAGTATTTT,CASSLVPSDSTDTQYF
-,TRBV29-1,-,TRBJ1-2,TGCAGCGTTGAAGATGTCCCCCGGGAGGGCTACACCTTC,CSVEDVPREGYTF
once,TRBV5-6,TRBD1,TRBJ1-2,TGTGCCAGCAGCACAGGGGACTATGGCTACACCTTC,CASSTGDYGYTF
-,TRBV7-9,-,TRBJ2-5,TGTGCCAGCAGCCGAGTTACTAGGGATGAGACCCAGTACTTC,CASSRVTRDETQYF
once,TRBV19,-,TRBJ1-5,TGTGCCAGTAGTATCTGGACTGAAAATCAGCCCCAGCATTTT,CASSIWTENQPQHF
once,TRBV28,TRBD2,TRBJ2-1,TGTGCCAGCACCCAAGCGGGAGGGCGCGATGAGCAGTTCTTC,CASTQAGGRDEQFF
-,TRBV28,-,TRBJ1-3,TGTGCCAGCAGGAACAGGGATGTATCTGGAAACACCATATATTTT,CASRNRDVSGNTIYF
once,TRBV7-2,-,TRBJ2-7,TGTGCCAGCAGTCTCTTGGAGGGCCATCGCTACGAGCAGTACTTC,CASSLLEGHRYEQYF
-,TRBV13,-,TRBJ2-7,TGTGCCAGCAGCCCCCTAGGGAGGTCGTCCTACGAGCAGTACTTC,CASSPLGRSSYEQYF
-,TRBV28,TRBD2,TRBJ2-3,TGTGCCAGCAGTTTGGAGCGGGACCACACAGATACGCAGTATTTT,CASSLERDHTDTQYF
-,TRBV28,-,TRBJ2-7,TGTGCCAGCAGTTTCAGGGACACATACGAGCAGTACTTC,CASSFRDTYEQYF
-,TRBV5-4,-,TRBJ2-3,TGTGCCAGCAGCCCCCCCTTGCCGGATACGCAGTATTTT,CASSPPLPDTQYF
-,TRBV6-6,-,TRBJ2-2,TGTGCCAGTACGGTGGGGAGGCCCGGGGAGCTGTTTTTT,CASTVGRPGELFF
-,TRBV28,-,TRBJ1-2,TGTGCCAGCAGTCCGAAGGTCGGGAAGTTTTATGGCTACACCTTC,CASSPKVGKFYGYTF
-,TRBV28,-,TRBJ2-7,TGTGCCAGCAGCTTACGGGACCCCGACGAGCAGTACTTC,CASSLRDPDEQYF
-,TRBV28,-,TRBJ2-2,TGTGCCAGCAGTTCCACCCCCCCCTCCGGGGAGCTGTTTTTT,CASSSTPPSGELFF
once,TRBV11-2,TRBD2,TRBJ2-5,TGTGCCAGCAGCTTGGGACTAGGTCAGTACTTC,CASSLGLGQYF
-,TRBV6-1,-,TRBJ2-7,TGTGCCAGCAGTGAATCCAACCCCTTCGAGCAGTACTTC,CASSESNPFEQYF
few,TRBV6-1,-,TRBJ1-5,TGTGCCAGCAGTGAGTGGGGGCGGTCGTCCTCTGGTCAGCCCCAGCATTTT,CASSEWGRSSSGQPQHF
-,TRBV6-6,-,TRBJ2-7,TGTGCCAGCAGCCCTTCCCGTATCTCCTACGAGCAGTACTTC,CASSPSRISYEQYF
-,TRBV6-5,-,TRBJ2-7,TGTGCCAGCAGTTACTCGATCGGGACCTACGAGCAGTACTTC,CASSYSIGTYEQYF
-,TRBV6-6,TRBD1,TRBJ1-1,TGTGCCAGCACCTACGGACAGGGTGGCACTGAAGCTTTCTTT,CASTYGQGGTEAFF
-,TRBV11-2,TRBD1,TRBJ2-7,TGTGCCAGCAGCTTAGAGCAGGGGGCATACGAGCAGTACTTC,CASSLEQGAYEQYF
-,TRBV29-1,-,TRBJ2-5,TGCAGCGACGGGGTTTTGGAGACCCAGTACTTC,CSDGVLETQYF